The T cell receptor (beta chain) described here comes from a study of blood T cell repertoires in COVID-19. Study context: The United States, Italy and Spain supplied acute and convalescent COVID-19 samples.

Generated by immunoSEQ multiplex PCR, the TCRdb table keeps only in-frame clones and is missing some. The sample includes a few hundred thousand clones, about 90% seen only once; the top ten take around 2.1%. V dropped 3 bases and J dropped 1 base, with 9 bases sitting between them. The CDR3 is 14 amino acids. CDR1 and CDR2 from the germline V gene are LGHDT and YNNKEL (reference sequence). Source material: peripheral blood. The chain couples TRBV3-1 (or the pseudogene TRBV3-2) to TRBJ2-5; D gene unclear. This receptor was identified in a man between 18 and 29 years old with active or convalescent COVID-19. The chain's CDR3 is CASSHRLLQETQYF. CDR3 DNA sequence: TGTGCCAGCAGCCATAGACTTCTCCAAGAGACCCAGTACTTC.